The present TCR beta chain was sequenced within a study of blood T cell repertoires in COVID-19. Study-wide context: The samples span acute and convalescent COVID-19 from the United States, Italy and Spain. In each case, the material was cDNA or gDNA derived from T cells, B-cell-depleted T cells, or PBMCs.

This clone was counted at least ten times. The germline V gene encodes CDR1 SEHNR and CDR2 FQNEAQ (reference sequence). J lost 6 bases, V lost 3 bases, and 4 bases had no gene match. The CDR3 runs to 13 residues. Original processing methods: How many nucleated cells were present was estimated from reference gene primer amplification. Profiling relied on immunoSEQ multiplex PCR, and the TCRdb table lists in-frame clones only, not all of them. V and J calls and clone size are given by that table; D and trimming were obtained from the DNA. The sample carries 120,000 to 150,000 clones, 87% recorded once. The chain is built from TRBV7-9 and TRBJ1-1; 7 bases align to TRBD1. Sample: peripheral blood. This TCR came from a woman in her 50s with acute or convalescent COVID-19. In nucleotides, the CDR3 is TGTGCCAGCAGCTTCCAGGGGGACGCTGAAGCTTTCTTT. Protein sequence: CASSFQGDAEAFF.